This T cell receptor (beta chain) comes out of a study of cytomegalovirus exposure and HLA in healthy donors. Study at large: About 85 million unique TCR sequences came from HLA-typed donors in an early release.

In the case of this clone: Its target is not known.

Study-wide points: A cluster of highly shared sequence variants was likely a sequencing artifact. The majority of CMV-associated TCR beta chains were reported as apparently HLA-restricted in a later analysis.

The PCR was carried out with 60 Vbeta primers and 13 Jbeta primers. Using immunoSEQ multiplex PCR, the repertoire was profiled, and TCRdb retains in-frame clones only, with some absent. The sample shows under 110,000 clones, less than 80% of them seen only once. This CDR3 is built from 14 residues. The germline V gene encodes CDR1 SGHRS and CDR2 YFSETQ. Sequenced input: PBMCs. The V and J genes are TRBV5-1 and TRBJ2-5; tentatively, D is TRBD1 (6 bases). The tail of the sequence fits TRBJ2-7 better, so the J call may be wrong. The receptor's source is a man aged 35-49 years in good health and CMV-seronegative. The CDR3 region is CASSSSQGNYEQYF. The CDR3, as DNA: TGCGCCAGCAGCTCGTCTCAGGGGAACTACGAGCAGTACTTC.